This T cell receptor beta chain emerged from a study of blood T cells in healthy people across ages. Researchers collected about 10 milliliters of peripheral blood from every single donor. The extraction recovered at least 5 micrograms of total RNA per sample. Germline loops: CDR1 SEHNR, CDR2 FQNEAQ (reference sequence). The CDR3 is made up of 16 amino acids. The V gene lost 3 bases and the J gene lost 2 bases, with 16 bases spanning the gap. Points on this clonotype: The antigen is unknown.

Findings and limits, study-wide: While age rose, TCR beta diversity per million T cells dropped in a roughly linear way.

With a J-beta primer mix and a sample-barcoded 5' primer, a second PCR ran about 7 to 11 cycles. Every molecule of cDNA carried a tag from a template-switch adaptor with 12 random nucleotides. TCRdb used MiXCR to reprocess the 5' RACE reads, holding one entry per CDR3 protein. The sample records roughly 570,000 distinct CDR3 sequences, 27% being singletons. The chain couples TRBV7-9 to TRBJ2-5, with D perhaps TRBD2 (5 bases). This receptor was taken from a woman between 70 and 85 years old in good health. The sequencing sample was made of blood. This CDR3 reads CASSFSAASSQETQYF. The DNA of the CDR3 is TGTGCCAGCAGCTTCTCAGCGGCATCCTCTCAAGAGACCCAGTACTTC. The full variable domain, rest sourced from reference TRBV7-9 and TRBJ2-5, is DTGVSQNPRHKITKRGQNVTFRCDPISEHNRLYWYRQTLGQGPEFLTYFQNEAQLEKSRLLSDRFSAERPKGSFSTLEIQRTEQGDSAMYLCASSFSAASSQETQYFGPGTRLLVL.